These 11 T cell receptor beta chains originate from one sample sequenced in a study of vaccination and CD4 T cells after COVID-19. No antigens are known for them. The treatment is: roughly ten-day PBMC culture with coronavirus spike peptide pools or control peptides (ViraFEST assay). Sequencing of cultured CD4+ T cell DNA used the Oncomine TCR Beta short-read assay. TCRdb independently ran MiXCR on the PCR reads; one entry per CDR3 protein. The data hold about 5,000 distinct CDR3 sequences, with approximately 52% observed a single time. The sample was CD4+ T cells from blood, cultured in vitro. These receptor sequences come from a human donor who had recovered from COVID-19.

The chain carries TRBV7-2 and TRBJ1-2; 7 bases are a match to TRBD1. The CDR3 contains 16 residues. CDR1 is SGHTA and CDR2 is FQGNSA in the germline V gene. J lost 6 bases, V lost 0 bases, and 10 bases had no gene match. DNA of the CDR3: TGTGCCAGCAGCTTAGCGGTAGTAAAGGGGGCACATGGCTACACCTTC. This codes for CASSLAVVKGAHGYTF.

The chain has TRBV7-2 and TRBJ1-2; D gene unclear. CDR3 length: 12 residues. The V gene lost 2 bases and the J gene lost 13 bases, with 14 bases spanning the gap. CDR1 and CDR2 (germline): SGHTA, FQGNSA. The DNA for the CDR3 is TGTGCCAGCAGCTTACTGGTCCGGCGTCCCACCTTC. Amino acids: CASSLLVRRPTF.

V gene TRBV20-1 combines with J gene TRBJ1-1; TRBD1 agrees at 8 bases. This CDR3 has 14 amino acids. Germline CDR1 reads DFQATT; CDR2 reads SNEGSKA (reference sequence). With 5 bases clipped from V and 3 bases from J, the junction kept 8 bases outside the gene matches. CDR3 region: CSAGQGSWDTEAFF. The CDR3 nucleotides read TGCAGTGCTGGACAGGGCTCCTGGGACACTGAAGCTTTCTTT.

In this sample, this clonotype turned up a few times. Here the CDR3 reads CSASETDYGYTF. CDR3 in DNA: TGCAGTGCTAGTGAGACCGACTATGGCTACACCTTC. This chain connects TRBV20-1 to TRBJ1-2, with D unresolved. Germline V gene sequence: CDR1 DFQATT, CDR2 SNEGSKA (reference sequence). The CDR3 spans 12 residues. V lost 3 bases and J lost 3, with 8 bases in between.

V usage is TRBV6-4 and J usage is TRBJ1-5, with TRBD1 as a possible D gene (6 bases). The germline CDR1 and CDR2 sequences are MRHNA and SNTAGT. The CDR3 spans 9 residues. The CDR3 sequence: CGSTGTGHF. The CDR3 DNA sequence: TGTGGGTCAACAGGGACTGGGCATTTT.

The rearrangement links TRBV27 to TRBJ1-2; the D is unclear. From germline, CDR1 is MNHEY and CDR2 SMNVEV (reference sequence). This CDR3 spans 13 amino acids. V was clipped by 5 bases and J by 3 bases, with 10 bases between them. The chain's CDR3 is CASSPNSYYGYTF. The CDR3 region has the DNA TGTGCCAGCAGTCCAAACAGCTACTATGGCTACACCTTC.

In this sample, this clonotype turned up a few times. The rearrangement links TRBV20-1 to TRBJ1-2, with D maybe TRBD1 (6 bases). The V end was cut by 8 bases, the J end by 7 bases, with 14 bases between. Germline-derived CDR1 and CDR2 are DFQATT and SNEGSKA (reference sequence). The CDR3 is 11 amino acids. CDR3: CSSSEGGGYTF. The CDR3 nucleotides read TGCAGTTCCAGTGAGGGGGGTGGCTACACCTTC.

The chain joins TRBV28 to TRBJ1-5; D remains unclear. Germline-derived CDR1 and CDR2 are MDHEN and SYDVKM. This CDR3 has 13 residues. Between the trimmed V and J ends, which lost 5 bases and 4 bases, there was a span of 9 bases. CDR3 nucleotide sequence: TGTGCCAGCAGTCCTGGGTGGAATCAGCCCCAGCATTTT. Amino acid sequence: CASSPGWNQPQHF.

The chain couples TRBV28 to TRBJ2-1; D gene ambiguous. The germline V gene encodes CDR1 MDHEN and CDR2 SYDVKM. Trimming shortened V by 1 base and J by 8 bases, and 6 bases separated the two germline ends. The CDR3 loop spans 12 amino acids. The CDR3 here is CASSLYVYEQFF. CDR3 nucleotides: TGTGCCAGCAGTTTATATGTCTATGAGCAGTTCTTC.

There are a few counts of this clonotype. The gene calls are TRBV20-1 and TRBJ1-5; 8 nucleotides line up with TRBD1. This CDR3 spans 14 amino acids. Germline V gene sequence: CDR1 DFQATT, CDR2 SNEGSKA (reference sequence). Trimming removed 8 bases from V and 4 bases from J; junction bases left unmatched: 10. For the CDR3, the DNA is TGCAGTCCCATCAGCAGGACAGGGAATCAGCCCCAGCATTTT. It codes for CSPISRTGNQPQHF.

The DNA of the CDR3 is TGCAGTGCCGGACAGGGAAATTCACCCCTCCACTTT. As protein: CSAGQGNSPLHF. The J gene is TRBJ1-6, the V gene TRBV20-1, with 8 bases identical to TRBD1. V lost 6 bases and J lost 7; bases outside the gene matches: 2. Germline V gene data show CDR1 as DFQATT and CDR2 as SNEGSKA (reference sequence). This CDR3 is 12 amino acids long.